One and the same sample provided the 27 T cell receptor beta chains below, sequenced in a study of identical twins. One entry per CDR3 protein results from TCRdb running MiXCR on the 5' RACE reads. The table records 280,000 or so distinct CDR3 sequences, approximately 8% of them present only once. The data also belong to a second study, concerning yellow fever vaccine responses in identical twins.

Sequencing was performed on memory (CD45RO+) T cells sorted from blood. Source of these receptors: a woman aged 18-35 years in good health.

This clonotype came up a few times. The chain is built from TRBV6-5 and TRBJ2-2; the D is unclear. This CDR3 contains 15 residues. The germline V gene has CDR1 MNHEY and CDR2 SVGAGI. Trimming pared 0 bases from V and 7 bases from J, leaving 12 bases between. CDR3 in amino acids: CASSYSFLGSGELFF. The CDR3 nucleotides read TGTGCCAGCAGTTACTCTTTCCTTGGAAGCGGGGAGCTGTTTTTT.

This clonotype was counted a few times. The V and J genes are TRBV20-1 and TRBJ1-4, with D possibly TRBD1 on 5 matching bases. Trimming pared 3 bases from V and 8 bases from J, leaving 22 bases between. The germline V gene encodes CDR1 DFQATT and CDR2 SNEGSKA (reference sequence). The CDR3 spans 16 residues. This chain's CDR3 is CSARRTPAEVREKLFF. The DNA of the CDR3 is TGCAGTGCTAGGCGGACACCCGCGGAGGTTCGGGAAAAACTGTTTTTT.

The chain links TRBV20-1 to TRBJ2-1, with TRBD2 as a possible D gene (6 bases). The CDR3 runs to 14 residues. The germline V gene encodes CDR1 DFQATT and CDR2 SNEGSKA (reference sequence). The ends were cut back, 4 bases at V and 1 base at J, with 11 bases in the middle. CDR3 nucleotide sequence: TGCAGTGCTACCCCAGGGACTTCCTACAATGAGCAGTTCTTC. Translated: CSATPGTSYNEQFF.

This clonotype was recorded many times. DNA of the CDR3: TGTGCCAGCAGTTTATGGGGACAGGGACAGCCCCAGCATTTT. Protein product: CASSLWGQGQPQHF. The chain joins TRBV27 to TRBJ1-5; TRBD1 aligns across 9 bases. The trim removed 1 base at V and 7 bases at J, leaving 2 bases unmatched. Germline V gene lookup returns CDR1 MNHEY and CDR2 SMNVEV (reference sequence). This CDR3 has 14 residues.

In this sample, this clonotype turned up many times. The rearrangement uses TRBV12-3 or TRBV12-4 and TRBJ2-1, with D perhaps TRBD2 (6 bases). With 9 bases removed from V and 4 bases from J, the gap between germline ends came to 13 bases. The CDR3 is 13 amino acids. CDR3 nucleotide sequence: TGTGCCAGAGGCGGGGCCCGATACAATGAGCAGTTCTTC. This encodes CARGGARYNEQFF.

The chain uses TRBV19 and TRBJ1-2; possible D gene TRBD1, 5 bases. V lost 4 bases, J lost 5 bases, and 8 bases lay in between. The CDR3 extends over 12 amino acids. Germline CDR1 and CDR2: LNHDA and SQIVND (reference sequence). CDR3 coding DNA: TGTGCCAGTAGTACCCGACAGTATGGCTACACCTTC. This sequence encodes CASSTRQYGYTF.

This clonotype has more than one count but fewer than ten. The chain combines TRBV11-2 with TRBJ2-1; D is unresolved. This CDR3 region has 12 residues. V shed 1 base and J shed 12 bases, with 10 bases lying between them. Germline V gives CDR1 SGHAT, CDR2 FQNNGV. The CDR3 DNA reads as TGTGCCAGCAGCTTAGTCCGGATTGGGCAGTTCTTC. Amino acid sequence: CASSLVRIGQFF.

This clonotype was recorded at least ten times. The gene calls are TRBV2 and TRBJ1-4; TRBD1 matches 9 bases. V shed 4 bases, J shed 7 bases, and the junction held 4 bases outside the gene matches. The CDR3 contains 14 residues. Germline V gene lookup returns CDR1 SNHLY and CDR2 FYNNEI. The CDR3 DNA follows: TGTGCCAGCAGTGGGGGACAGGGCGGTGAAAAACTGTTTTTT. It yields the protein CASSGGQGGEKLFF.

This clonotype was detected many times. The chain uses TRBV12-3 or TRBV12-4 and TRBJ2-1; 12 bases fit TRBD2. The CDR3 runs to 15 residues. The junction had 7 bases not matched to a gene; V was cut back by 6 bases and J by 7 bases. CDR3 sequence (DNA): TGTGCCAGCAGACCCACTAGCGGGAGGAAAAATGAGCAGTTCTTC. It is translated as CASRPTSGRKNEQFF.

V gene TRBV18 combines with J gene TRBJ1-1; maybe TRBD1 (5 bases). The germline V gene encodes CDR1 KGHSH and CDR2 LQKENI. The CDR3 consists of 14 residues. V was pared by 4 bases and J by 7 bases, with 16 bases between. Written as DNA, the CDR3 is TGTGCCAGCTCACGGAATGGGGGACGGAATGAAGCTTTCTTT. Protein product: CASSRNGGRNEAFF.

The sample holds many counts of this clonotype. The chain employs TRBV20-1 and TRBJ1-1; TRBD1 agrees at 7 bases. The length of the CDR3 is 15 residues. J gave up 0 bases and V 6 bases, and 10 bases lay outside the gene matches. The germline V gene has CDR1 DFQATT and CDR2 SNEGSKA (reference sequence). CDR3 in amino acids: CSADSGGQLNTEAFF. For the CDR3, the DNA is TGCAGTGCGGACAGTGGGGGACAGCTGAACACTGAAGCTTTCTTT.

This clonotype was seen only a few times. This chain uses TRBV5-1 with TRBJ2-2; TRBD2 aligns across 14 bases. The CDR3 consists of 16 residues. J lost 0 bases, V lost 7 bases, and 2 bases had no gene match. Per the germline V gene, CDR1 is SGHRS and CDR2 is YFSETQ. The DNA for the CDR3 is TGCGCCAGCGGGACTAGCGGGAGCGCGAACACCGGGGAGCTGTTTTTT. Translation gives CASGTSGSANTGELFF.

This clonotype was seen a few times. This chain joins TRBV11-2 and TRBJ2-5, with 8 bases aligning to TRBD2. The length of the CDR3 is 16 residues. CDR1 is SGHAT, CDR2 FQNNGV, per germline. Trimming removed 2 bases from V and 4 bases from J; junction bases left unmatched: 9. CDR3 sequence (DNA): TGTGCCAGCAGCTTAAATAGCGGGATCCCGGGAGAGACCCAGTACTTC. It specifies CASSLNSGIPGETQYF.

At least ten counts were recorded for this clonotype. The J gene is TRBJ1-1, the V gene TRBV6-6, with 8 positions matching TRBD1. This CDR3 comprises 13 residues. Germline CDR1 MNHNY, CDR2 SVGAGI (reference sequence). The V and J ends lost 0 bases and 10 bases, in that order; junction bases with no gene match: 4. The chain's CDR3 is CASSYSETGGAFF. The CDR3 nucleotides are TGTGCCAGCAGTTACTCCGAAACAGGGGGAGCTTTCTTT.

This clonotype was picked up many times. The chain combines TRBV12-3 or TRBV12-4 with TRBJ1-2; weak D call: TRBD1 (5 bases). V shed 4 bases and J shed 4 bases, with 10 bases lying between them. CDR3 length equals 13 residues. The CDR3 DNA follows: TGTGCCAGCAGTTACGACAGTGGCTATGGCTACACCTTC. This codes for CASSYDSGYGYTF.

The chain combines TRBV5-1 with TRBJ2-2, with D uncertain. From germline, CDR1 is SGHRS and CDR2 YFSETQ. This CDR3 is built from 17 residues. Trimming removed 0 bases from V and 1 base from J, with 13 bases in between. The CDR3 region is CASSLASLRVNTGELFF. The DNA for the CDR3 is TGCGCCAGCAGCTTGGCCTCGTTGAGAGTGAACACCGGGGAGCTGTTTTTT.

With respect to this clonotype: Being one base from a much bigger clone, this may be a read error. V is TRBV7-2 and J is TRBJ2-3, with 9 positions matching TRBD2. CDR3 length: 12 amino acids. CDR1 and CDR2 from the germline V gene are SGHTA and FQGNSA. CDR3 protein: CAGGGVTDTQCF. DNA for the CDR3: TGTGCGGGCGGGGGGGTCACAGATACGCAGTGTTTT.

There are many counts of this clonotype. V usage is TRBV7-9 and J usage is TRBJ2-1, with 11 bases aligning to TRBD2. Germline-derived CDR1 and CDR2 are SEHNR and FQNEAQ (reference sequence). The CDR3 is 15 residues long. The J segment lost 4 bases and the V segment lost 6 bases, leaving 5 bases of the junction unmatched. The CDR3: CASSRTSGLYNEQFF. The CDR3 region has the DNA TGTGCCAGCAGTCGGACTAGCGGGCTATACAATGAGCAGTTCTTC.

This clonotype was picked up a small number of times. V gene TRBV25-1 combines with J gene TRBJ2-5; possible D gene TRBD2, 6 bases. Germline CDR1 MGHDK, CDR2 SYGVNS. Trimming pared 6 bases from V and 5 bases from J, leaving 13 bases between. CDR3 length equals 13 residues. In DNA, the CDR3 is TGTGCCAGCAGACGGGAGCTATTGGAGACCCAGTACTTC. Encoded protein: CASRRELLETQYF. Full variable domain (missing parts from reference TRBV25-1 and TRBJ2-5): EADIYQTPRYLVIGTGKKITLECSQTMGHDKMYWYQQDPGMELHLIHYSYGVNSTEKGDLSSESTVSRIRTEHFPLTLESARPSHTSQYLCASRRELLETQYFGPGTRLLVL.

The sample holds many counts of this clonotype. This chain links TRBV15 with TRBJ2-1, with D unresolved. Per the germline V gene, CDR1 is LNHNV and CDR2 is YYDKDF (reference sequence). V gave up 0 bases and J gave up 5 bases, with 5 bases separating them. The CDR3 totals 13 residues. CDR3 in DNA: TGTGCCACCAGCAGAGAACAGAACAATGAGCAGTTCTTC. Translation gives CATSREQNNEQFF.

This clonotype showed up many times. The chain recombines TRBV29-1 with TRBJ2-7; 13 positions match TRBD2. CDR1 and CDR2 from the germline V gene are SQVTM and ANQGSEA. V lost 7 bases to trimming and J lost 6 bases; unmatched junction nucleotides: 6. The CDR3 is made up of 13 amino acids. Here the CDR3 reads CSGGTSGNTEQYF. As DNA, the CDR3 is TGCAGCGGGGGGACTAGCGGGAATACCGAGCAGTACTTC.

This chain links TRBV7-9 with TRBJ2-1, with D unresolved. Germline loops: CDR1 SEHNR, CDR2 FQNEAQ (reference sequence). This CDR3 is built from 12 residues. The germline V and J ends were trimmed by 5 bases and 8 bases, with 10 bases remaining between them. CDR3 in amino acids: CASSTQSYEQFF. The CDR3 DNA sequence: TGTGCCAGCAGCACCCAAAGCTATGAGCAGTTCTTC.

The chain combines TRBV6-5 with TRBJ1-2; D possibly corresponds to TRBD1 (6 bases). V was pared by 4 bases and J by 4 bases, with 22 bases between. The germline gives CDR1 MNHEY, CDR2 SVGAGI. The CDR3 spans 17 residues. The CDR3 DNA follows: TGTGCCAGCAGTTTTCTCCCTACAGGGAACCACGGCTATGGCTACACCTTC. It encodes CASSFLPTGNHGYGYTF.

This clonotype came up a few times. This chain connects TRBV5-1 to TRBJ2-5; D may correspond to TRBD1 or TRBD2 (6 bases each). V was clipped by 3 bases and J by 5 bases, with 17 bases between them. Germline V gene data show CDR1 as SGHRS and CDR2 as YFSETQ. CDR3 length: 15 amino acids. Here the CDR3 reads CASSSGGHLGETQYF. CDR3 coding DNA: TGCGCCAGCAGCTCCGGGGGCCACCTGGGGGAGACCCAGTACTTC.

At least ten counts were recorded for this clonotype. The CDR3 sequence is CASSVVLGGGEQFF. For the CDR3, the DNA is TGTGCCAGCAGCGTGGTTTTGGGGGGAGGTGAGCAGTTCTTC. The chain has TRBV9 and TRBJ2-1, with D perhaps TRBD2 (6 bases). The CDR3 extends over 14 amino acids. CDR1 SGDLS and CDR2 YYNGEE come from the germline V gene. V was pared by 2 bases and J by 9 bases, with 15 bases between.

The rearrangement links TRBV4-1 to TRBJ2-3; the D is unclear. Trimming cost V 2 bases and J 0 bases, with 12 bases left between them. The CDR3 is 16 amino acids. Germline V CDR1 and CDR2: MGHRA, YSYEKL. Here the CDR3 DNA reads TGCGCCAGCAGCCAAAGAGTTGTCCAGAGCACAGATACGCAGTATTTT. It is translated as CASSQRVVQSTDTQYF.

The chain recombines TRBV20-1 with TRBJ2-1; D is undetermined. V shed 0 bases and J shed 0 bases, with 15 bases lying between them. The CDR3 has 17 amino acids. Germline assignment: CDR1 DFQATT and CDR2 SNEGSKA (reference sequence). CDR3 in DNA: TGCAGTGCTAGAGATTTGCGGCTCGTGAGCTCCTACAATGAGCAGTTCTTC. It translates to CSARDLRLVSSYNEQFF.